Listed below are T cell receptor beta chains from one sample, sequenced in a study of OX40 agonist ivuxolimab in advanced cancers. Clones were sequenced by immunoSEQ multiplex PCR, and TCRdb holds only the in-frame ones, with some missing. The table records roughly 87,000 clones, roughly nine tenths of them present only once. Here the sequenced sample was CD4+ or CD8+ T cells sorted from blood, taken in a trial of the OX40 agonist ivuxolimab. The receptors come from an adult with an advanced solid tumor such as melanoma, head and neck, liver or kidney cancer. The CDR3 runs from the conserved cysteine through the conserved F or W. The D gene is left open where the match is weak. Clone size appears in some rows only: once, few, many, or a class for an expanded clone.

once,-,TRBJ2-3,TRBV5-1,TGCGCCAGCGGGTTGCGGAGCACAGATACGCAGTATTTT,CASGLRSTDTQYF
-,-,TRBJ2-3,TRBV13,TGTGCCAGCAGCCCACCTACCACAGATACGCAGTATTTT,CASSPPTTDTQYF
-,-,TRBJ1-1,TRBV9,TGTGCCAGCAGCGCCTGGGGGGGACATTTAAACACTGAAGCTTTCTTT,CASSAWGGHLNTEAFF
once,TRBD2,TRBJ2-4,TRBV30,TGTGCCTGGCAAGGACTAGCGAGTGACATTCAGTACTTC,CAWQGLASDIQYF
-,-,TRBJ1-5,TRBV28,TGTGCCAGCAGCCAGGGCGCTCAGCCCCAGCATTTT,CASSQGAQPQHF
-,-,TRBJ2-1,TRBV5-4,TGTGCCAGCAGCTTCTGGGGCGGGCTGGGCGGTGAGCAGTTCTTC,CASSFWGGLGGEQFF
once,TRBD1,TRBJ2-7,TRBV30,TGTGCCAACGACAGGGGGCGCTCGGGGGAGCAGTACTTC,CANDRGRSGEQYF
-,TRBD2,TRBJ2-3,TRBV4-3,TGCGCCAGCAGCCAAGATCCTAGCGGGGGGGGAGATACGCAGTATTTT,CASSQDPSGGGDTQYF
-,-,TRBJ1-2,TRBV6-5,TGTGCCAGCAGGACAATGTTGGATGGCTACACCTTC,CASRTMLDGYTF
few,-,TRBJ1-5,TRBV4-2,TGTGCCAGCAGCCTCGGGAGCAATCAGCCCCAGCATTTT,CASSLGSNQPQHF
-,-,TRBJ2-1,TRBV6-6,TGTGCCAGCAGCTCTCTAGTTTATGAGCAGTTCTTC,CASSSLVYEQFF
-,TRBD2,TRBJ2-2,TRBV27,TGTGCCAGCAGTCTCCTTAAACTAGCGGGAGGGACCGGGGAGCTGTTTTTT,CASSLLKLAGGTGELFF
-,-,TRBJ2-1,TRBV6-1,TGTGCCAGCAGTGAAGTGGTCAGGAAAAGGGGGCAGTTCTTC,CASSEVVRKRGQFF
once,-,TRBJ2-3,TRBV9,TGTGCCAGCAGCGGCCGGGTCCTCACAGATACGCAGTATTTT,CASSGRVLTDTQYF
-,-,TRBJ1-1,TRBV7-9,TGTGCCAGCAGCGCCCCCTGGGGCACTGAAGCTTTCTTT,CASSAPWGTEAFF
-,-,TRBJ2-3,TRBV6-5,TGTGCCAGCAATGACCTGGGGACAGATACGCAGTATTTT,CASNDLGTDTQYF
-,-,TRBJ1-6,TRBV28,TGTGCCAGCAGTTGGTGGGGGGCCAGCTCCTATAATTCACCCCTCCACTTT,CASSWWGASSYNSPLHF
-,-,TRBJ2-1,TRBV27,TGTGCCAGCAGTTGGGGGGATGAGCAGTTCTTC,CASSWGDEQFF
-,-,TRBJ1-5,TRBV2,TGTGCCAGCAGCACCACAGGATATGGGCATCAGCCCCAGCATTTT,CASSTTGYGHQPQHF
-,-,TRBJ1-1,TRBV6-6,TGTGCCAGCAGACAGGGTACGCCGAACACTGAAGCTTTCTTT,CASRQGTPNTEAFF
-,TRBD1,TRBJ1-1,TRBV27,TGTGCCAGCAGTTTACCAGGGGGTCGAGGGGAAGCTTTCTTT,CASSLPGGRGEAFF
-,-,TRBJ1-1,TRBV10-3,TGTGCCATCAGTGGGACCGGGACGGTTAGGAACACTGAAGCTTTCTTT,CAISGTGTVRNTEAFF
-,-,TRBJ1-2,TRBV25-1,TGTGCCAGCAGTGAATCCGGCTATGGCTACACCTTC,CASSESGYGYTF
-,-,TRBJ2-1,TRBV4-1,TGCGCCAGCAGCCAAGATAATACAGGCTTCGGTGAGCAGTTCTTC,CASSQDNTGFGEQFF
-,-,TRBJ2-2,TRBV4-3,TGCGCCAGCAGCCAAGATTTAGCCGGGGAGCTGTTTTTT,CASSQDLAGELFF
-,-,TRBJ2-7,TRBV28,TGTGCCAGCAGTTCCCCGACTGGGTGGGCCTACGAGCAGTACTTC,CASSSPTGWAYEQYF
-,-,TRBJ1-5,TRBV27,TGTGCCAGCAGTCATGCGCGGAATAATCAGCCCCAGCATTTT,CASSHARNNQPQHF
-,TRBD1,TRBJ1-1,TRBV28,TGTGCCAGCAGAGAGGGCGACAGGGGGCCTTATTTT,CASREGDRGPYF
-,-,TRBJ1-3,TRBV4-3,TGCGCCAGCAGGGGGGTAGGTCTCTCTGGAAACACCATATATTTT,CASRGVGLSGNTIYF
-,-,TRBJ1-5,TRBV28,TGTGCCAGCAGTTTCCTTAATCAGCCCCAGCATTTT,CASSFLNQPQHF
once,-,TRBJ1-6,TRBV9,TGTGCCAGCAGCGAATCCGGACGCGGGTCACCCCTCCACTTT,CASSESGRGSPLHF
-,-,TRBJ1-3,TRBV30,TGTGCCTGGAGTGGAGGGACGAGCTCTGGAAACACCATATATTTT,CAWSGGTSSGNTIYF
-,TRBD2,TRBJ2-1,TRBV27,TGTGCCAGCAGTCCTGAGGCGGGGGTACGTTACAATGAGCAGTTCTTC,CASSPEAGVRYNEQFF
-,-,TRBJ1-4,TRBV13,TGTGCCAGCAGCTTTTCTGGCTGGGGGACTAATGAAAAACTGTTTTTT,CASSFSGWGTNEKLFF
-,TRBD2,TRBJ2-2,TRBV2,TGTGCCAGCAGTGAATTGAGCGGGAGGACTAACACCGGGGAGCTGTTTTTT,CASSELSGRTNTGELFF
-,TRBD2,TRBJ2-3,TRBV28,TGTGCCAGCAGTTTGGGAGCGGGGGGTTCAGTAGATACGCAGTATTTT,CASSLGAGGSVDTQYF
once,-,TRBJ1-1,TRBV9,TGTGCCAGCAGCGTAGACACTGGGTGGGGCACTGAAGCTTTCTTT,CASSVDTGWGTEAFF
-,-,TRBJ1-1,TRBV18,TGTGCCACGGCGGGGAAGGGCACTGAAGCTTTCTTT,CATAGKGTEAFF
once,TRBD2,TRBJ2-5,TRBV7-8,TGTGCCAGCAGCTTAATTTCCGGGAGGTGGGAGACCCAGTACTTC,CASSLISGRWETQYF
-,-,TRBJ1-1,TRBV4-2,TGTGCCAGCAGCCAAGGTGCCGAAAACACTGAAGCTTTCTTT,CASSQGAENTEAFF
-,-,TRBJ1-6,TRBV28,TGTGCCAGCAGTTTGACGGGGACCAATTCACCCCTCCACTTT,CASSLTGTNSPLHF
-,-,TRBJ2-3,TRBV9,TGTGCCAGCAGCGTACCCGTTAGGGGAGGGGGGCTGACAGATACGCAGTATTTT,CASSVPVRGGGLTDTQYF
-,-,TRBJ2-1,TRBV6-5,TGTGCCAGCAGTTCTACGCCTCACAATGAGCAGTTCTTC,CASSSTPHNEQFF
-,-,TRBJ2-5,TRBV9,TGTGCCAGCAGCGCGAGCCAAGAGACCCAGTACTTC,CASSASQETQYF
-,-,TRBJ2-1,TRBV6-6,TGTGCCAGCAGCCCGCGGGACCACCGTAACAATGAGCAGTTCTTC,CASSPRDHRNNEQFF
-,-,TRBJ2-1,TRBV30,TGTGCCTGGAACTTAGGGTCCTACAATGAGCAGTTCTTC,CAWNLGSYNEQFF
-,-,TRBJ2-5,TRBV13,TGTGCCAGCAGACACGGGGTGGAGACCCAGTACTTC,CASRHGVETQYF
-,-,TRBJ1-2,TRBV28,TGTGCCAGCAGTTGGGGGAGCTATGGCTACACCTTC,CASSWGSYGYTF
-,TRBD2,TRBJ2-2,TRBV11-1,TGTGCCAGCAGCTTAGGTGGCGGGGGGGCCCACGGGGAGCTGTTTTTT,CASSLGGGGAHGELFF
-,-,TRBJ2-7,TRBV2,TGTGCCAGCAGTGAAGAGGCAGGATCCTACGAGCAGTACTTC,CASSEEAGSYEQYF
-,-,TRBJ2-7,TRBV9,TGTGCCAGCAGCGTAGATGGGTACGAGCAGTACTTC,CASSVDGYEQYF
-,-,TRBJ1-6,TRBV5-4,TGTGCCAGCAGCTTGAGGGCCGAATCTTCACCCCTCCACTTT,CASSLRAESSPLHF
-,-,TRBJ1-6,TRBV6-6,TGTGCCAGTTGGGTGTTGTCCTATAATTCACCCCTCCACTTT,CASWVLSYNSPLHF
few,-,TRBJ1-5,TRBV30,TGTGCCTGGAGTGTTGAGGGGACTCAGCCCCAGCATTTT,CAWSVEGTQPQHF
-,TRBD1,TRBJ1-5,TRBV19,TGTGCCAGTAGTGATCCGGGACAGGGCCCTCAGCCCCAGCATTTT,CASSDPGQGPQPQHF